These 28 T cell receptor beta chains came from one sample sequenced in a study of blood T cell repertoires in COVID-19. Libraries were prepared by immunoSEQ multiplex PCR; TCRdb keeps only in-frame clonotypes and omits some of them. The data hold approximately 220,000 clones, with 88% observed a single time. Material: PBMCs or T cells enriched from blood (not recorded which). The receptors stem from a young woman who had recovered from COVID-19.

The gene calls are TRBV5-1 and TRBJ2-3; TRBD1 matches 7 bases. This CDR3 region has 14 residues. CDR1 and CDR2 (germline): SGHRS, YFSETQ. V dropped 7 bases and J dropped 4; count of bases not matched to a gene: 9. CDR3 sequence: CASSTGTSPDTQYF. Here the CDR3 DNA reads TGCGCCAGCTCGACAGGGACCTCCCCAGATACGCAGTATTTT.

The CDR3 nucleotides are TGTGCCAGCAGCACCCCGACAGGAGGTCATTCACCCCTCCACTTT. Residues: CASSTPTGGHSPLHF. The V call is TRBV7-2, the J call TRBJ1-6, with TRBD1 as a possible D gene (6 bases). V lost 5 bases and J 8 bases, leaving 16 bases between the germline ends. This CDR3 spans 15 amino acids. Per germline, CDR1 SGHTA and CDR2 FQGNSA. Using reference TRBV7-2 and TRBJ1-6 for the parts outside the CDR3, the full variable domain is GAGVSQSPSNKVTEKGKDVELRCDPISGHTALYWYRQSLGQGLEFLIYFQGNSAPDKSGLPSDRFSAERTGGSVSTLTIQRTQQEDSAVYLCASSTPTGGHSPLHFGNGTRLTVT.

The rearrangement joins TRBV7-8 to TRBJ1-3, with D perhaps matching TRBD1 (6 bases). The germline V gene encodes CDR1 SGHVS and CDR2 FQNEAQ. This CDR3 comprises 16 residues. V was cut by 3 bases and J by 3 bases, with 15 bases left in between. CDR3 coding DNA: TGTGCCAGCAGCTTGGCACAGGGAAGCTATGGAAACACCATATATTTT. It codes for CASSLAQGSYGNTIYF. The variable domain in full, with the rest retrieved from reference TRBV7-8 and TRBJ1-3, is GAGVSQSPRYKVAKRGQDVALRCDPISGHVSLFWYQQALGQGPEFLTYFQNEAQLDKSGLPSDRFFAERPEGSVSTLKIQRTQQEDSAVYLCASSLAQGSYGNTIYFGEGSWLTVV.

This chain links TRBV4-1 with TRBJ1-6, with D perhaps matching TRBD1 (6 bases). Germline V CDR1 and CDR2: MGHRA, YSYEKL. The CDR3 extends over 15 amino acids. V shed 4 bases and J shed 5 bases, with 12 bases lying between them. CDR3 region: CASSRPDRDNSPLHF. CDR3 in DNA: TGCGCCAGCAGCCGGCCGGACAGAGATAATTCACCCCTCCACTTT.

The chain uses TRBV15 and TRBJ1-2, with a weak D call TRBD1 (5 bases). With 0 bases removed from V and 4 bases from J, the gap between germline ends came to 15 bases. This CDR3 is 16 amino acids long. Germline loops: CDR1 LNHNV, CDR2 YYDKDF (reference sequence). CDR3 nucleotide sequence: TGTGCCACCAGCAGAGATCCCATGACAGTTACCTATGGCTACACCTTC. Translating gives CATSRDPMTVTYGYTF.

The chain recombines TRBV7-2 with TRBJ2-7, with 10 bases lining up with TRBD2. CDR3 length: 14 amino acids. The trim removed 1 base at V and 5 bases at J, leaving 2 bases unmatched. Germline lookup yields CDR1 SGHTA and CDR2 FQGNSA. CDR3 loop: CASSLGLAGDEQYF. In DNA, the CDR3 is TGTGCCAGCAGCTTAGGGCTAGCGGGGGACGAGCAGTACTTC.

This clone was detected once. The chain links TRBV18 to TRBJ2-5; D is undetermined. The V end lost 2 bases, the J end lost 2 bases, and 9 bases lay between the germline ends. Germline lookup yields CDR1 KGHSH and CDR2 LQKENI. This CDR3 has 14 amino acids. The CDR3: CASSPIRGQETQYF. The DNA for the CDR3 is TGTGCCAGCTCACCAATTCGCGGTCAAGAGACCCAGTACTTC.

The rearrangement links TRBV2 to TRBJ2-1; 12 nucleotides agree with TRBD2. J lost 6 bases, V lost 7 bases, and 7 bases had no gene match. The CDR3 covers 15 residues. Germline V CDR1 and CDR2: SNHLY, FYNNEI. CDR3 sequence reads: CASTASGGAFNEQFF. DNA of the CDR3: TGTGCCAGCACGGCTAGCGGGGGGGCCTTCAATGAGCAGTTCTTC. The complete variable domain, with remaining parts taken from reference TRBV2 and TRBJ2-1, reads EPEVTQTPSHQVTQMGQEVILRCVPISNHLYFYWYRQILGQKVEFLVSFYNNEISEKSEIFDDQFSVERPDGSNFTLKIRSTKLEDSAMYFCASTASGGAFNEQFFGPGTRLTVL.

This chain joins TRBV6-2 or TRBV6-3 and TRBJ2-7, with D possibly matching TRBD2 (6 bases). CDR3 length: 13 amino acids. Germline assignment: CDR1 MNHEY and CDR2 SVGEGT. V lost 4 bases and J lost 7, with 14 bases in between. In nucleotides, the CDR3 is TGTGCCAGCAGTTCCTATGGGGGGAGAGAGCAGTACTTC. Protein sequence: CASSSYGGREQYF.

The chain recombines TRBV13 with TRBJ2-7; 8 bases align to TRBD1. This CDR3 is 15 amino acids long. Germline CDR1 and CDR2: PRHDT and FYEKMQ (reference sequence). V dropped 1 base and J dropped 6; count of bases not matched to a gene: 8. CDR3 sequence: CASSLDADRVGEQYF. The DNA of the CDR3 is TGTGCCAGCAGCTTAGATGCGGACAGGGTGGGCGAGCAGTACTTC. Using reference TRBV13 and TRBJ2-7 for the parts outside the CDR3, the full variable domain is AAGVIQSPRHLIKEKRETATLKCYPIPRHDTVYWYQQGPGQDPQFLISFYEKMQSDKGSIPDRFSAQQFSDYHSELNMSSLELGDSALYFCASSLDADRVGEQYFGPGTRLTVT.

CDR3 coding DNA: TGTGCCAGCAGTCCGGACAGGGGGCGGTACGAGCAGTACTTC. It translates to CASSPDRGRYEQYF. This chain connects TRBV2 to TRBJ2-7; 11 nucleotides line up with TRBD1. Germline loops: CDR1 SNHLY, CDR2 FYNNEI. The junction had 4 bases not matched to a gene; V was cut back by 5 bases and J by 4 bases. The CDR3 runs to 14 residues.

V is TRBV7-2 and J is TRBJ2-5; TRBD2 agrees at 10 bases. Germline V gives CDR1 SGHTA, CDR2 FQGNSA. The CDR3 runs 14 residues. The ends lost 8 bases at V and 4 bases at J; junction bases unmatched: 7. This chain's CDR3 is CASGVAGGSETQYF. The CDR3 DNA follows: TGTGCCAGCGGGGTAGCGGGGGGCTCAGAGACCCAGTACTTC.

The CDR3 DNA sequence: TGTGCCAGCAGCGCAGGGACTAGAGGGGTCGGGGAGCTGTTTTTT. Its protein product is CASSAGTRGVGELFF. The rearrangement links TRBV5-4 to TRBJ2-2, with 8 nucleotides matching TRBD2. J lost 7 bases, V lost 4 bases, and 9 bases had no gene match. In germline, CDR1 is SGHNT, CDR2 YYREEE (reference sequence). The CDR3 runs to 15 residues.

J is TRBJ1-1 and V is TRBV12-5; D unclear. Deletions cut 2 bases from V and 4 bases from J, with 23 bases between. The CDR3 runs 18 residues. Germline V gene data show CDR1 as LGHNT and CDR2 as FRNRAP. The CDR3 nucleotides are TGTGCTAGTGGTTTGTCACGGGAGACGTTCGTGATTTCCACTGAAGCTTTCTTT. Encoded protein: CASGLSRETFVISTEAFF.

This chain uses TRBV7-9 with TRBJ2-5, with TRBD1 as a possible D gene (6 bases). Trimming removed 2 bases from V and 5 bases from J, with 12 bases in between. CDR3 length: 14 residues. Germline loops: CDR1 SEHNR, CDR2 FQNEAQ (reference sequence). CDR3 residues: CASSLPPTGETQYF. In nucleotides, the CDR3 is TGTGCCAGCAGCTTACCCCCTACAGGGGAGACCCAGTACTTC. The whole variable domain, remainder taken from reference TRBV7-9 and TRBJ2-5, is DTGVSQNPRHKITKRGQNVTFRCDPISEHNRLYWYRQTLGQGPEFLTYFQNEAQLEKSRLLSDRFSAERPKGSFSTLEIQRTEQGDSAMYLCASSLPPTGETQYFGPGTRLLVL.

The chain couples TRBV9 to TRBJ1-2, with no clear D. CDR1 is SGDLS and CDR2 is YYNGEE in the germline V gene. This CDR3 spans 14 amino acids. V lost 2 bases, J lost 0 bases, and 8 bases lay in between. The CDR3 region is CASSVLGANYGYTF. Here the CDR3 DNA reads TGTGCCAGCAGCGTGCTCGGGGCTAACTATGGCTACACCTTC.

This clone was seen only a few times. The rearrangement uses TRBV6-5 and TRBJ1-2, with TRBD1 as a possible D gene (5 bases). Germline V gene lookup returns CDR1 MNHEY and CDR2 SVGAGI. Trimming stripped 6 bases from V and 8 bases from J, with 13 bases between. This CDR3 is 12 amino acids long. The DNA for the CDR3 is TGTGCCAGCAGCGTTAGGGGTACCGGCTACACCTTC. Its translation is CASSVRGTGYTF.

There are a few counts of this clone. The chain couples TRBV3-1 (or the pseudogene TRBV3-2) to TRBJ2-6, with a possible D match to TRBD1 (6 bases). CDR1 is LGHDT, CDR2 YNNKEL, per germline (reference sequence). The CDR3 consists of 18 residues. V lost 1 base, J lost 0 bases, and 13 bases lay in between. The CDR3 sequence is CASSQANSRGSGANVLTF. The CDR3 region has the DNA TGTGCCAGCAGCCAAGCAAACTCCAGGGGCTCTGGGGCCAACGTCCTGACTTTC.

The gene calls are TRBV4-3 and TRBJ2-3; the match to TRBD2 covers 12 bases. CDR1 LGHNA and CDR2 YSLEER come from the germline V gene. The CDR3 spans 16 residues. V gave up 1 base and J gave up 4 bases; unmatched junction bases: 3. The CDR3, as DNA: TGCGCCAGCAGCCAAGCTCTAGCGGGGGGGGCAGATACGCAGTATTTT. It specifies CASSQALAGGADTQYF.

The chain joins TRBV12-3 or TRBV12-4 to TRBJ1-2, with D perhaps matching TRBD1 (6 bases). Trimming removed 8 bases at V and 4 bases at J, with 14 bases between. CDR3 length equals 13 residues. The CDR3 is CASARDTTYGYTF. The CDR3 bases are TGTGCCAGCGCCAGGGACACCACCTATGGCTACACCTTC.

This clone is categorized as medium-sized. The chain is built from TRBV4-2 and TRBJ2-3, with a possible D match to TRBD2 (6 bases). The CDR3 has 15 amino acids. The V and J ends lost 1 base and 4 bases respectively, with 12 bases between them. Germline loops: CDR1 LGHNA, CDR2 YNFKEQ. The CDR3 DNA reads as TGTGCCAGCAGCCAAGGGGTGGGGGAGGCAGATACGCAGTATTTT. It yields the protein CASSQGVGEADTQYF.

This clone was detected once. V usage is TRBV5-1 and J usage is TRBJ1-1; 10 nucleotides align to TRBD1. CDR1 is SGHRS and CDR2 is YFSETQ in the germline V gene. The CDR3 runs to 19 residues. V was pared by 4 bases and J by 5 bases, with 20 bases of the junction left unmatched. CDR3 protein: CASSLTTPGQGPVGTEAFF. CDR3 nucleotide sequence: TGCGCCAGCAGCCTAACTACTCCGGGACAGGGGCCGGTCGGAACTGAAGCTTTCTTT.

The rearrangement joins TRBV4-2 to TRBJ2-1; 10 bases map to TRBD2. Germline-derived CDR1 and CDR2 are LGHNA and YNFKEQ. The CDR3 covers 13 residues. V lost 4 bases, J lost 9 bases, and 3 bases stayed unmatched. The DNA of the CDR3 is TGTGCCAGCAGCCTAGCGGGGGGAAGTGAGCAGTTCTTC. Translated: CASSLAGGSEQFF.

The chain has TRBV29-1 and TRBJ1-2; D is perhaps TRBD1 (6 bases). V was pared by 3 bases and J by 3 bases, with 8 bases between. The V gene's germline CDR1 is SQVTM and CDR2 ANQGSEA. The CDR3 covers 12 residues. The CDR3 region is CSVDRGYYGYTF. CDR3 coding DNA: TGCAGCGTTGACAGGGGTTACTATGGCTACACCTTC.

V is TRBV7-8 and J is TRBJ2-2; no clear D. This CDR3 comprises 15 residues. Germline V gene sequence: CDR1 SGHVS, CDR2 FQNEAQ. The V gene lost 3 bases and the J gene lost 2 bases, with 10 bases spanning the gap. The CDR3 region is CASSLRLPNTGELFF. Here the CDR3 DNA reads TGTGCCAGCAGCTTGAGACTTCCTAACACCGGGGAGCTGTTTTTT. The variable domain in full, with the rest retrieved from reference TRBV7-8 and TRBJ2-2, is GAGVSQSPRYKVAKRGQDVALRCDPISGHVSLFWYQQALGQGPEFLTYFQNEAQLDKSGLPSDRFFAERPEGSVSTLKIQRTQQEDSAVYLCASSLRLPNTGELFFGEGSRLTVL.

The CDR3 region is CASSYSTGANGYTF. The DNA of the CDR3 is TGTGCCAGCAGTTACTCAACAGGGGCTAATGGCTACACCTTC. The chain links TRBV6-5 to TRBJ1-2, with 7 positions matching TRBD1. V lost 0 bases to trimming and J lost 6 bases; unmatched junction nucleotides: 4. Looked up from germline, CDR1 is MNHEY and CDR2 is SVGAGI. This CDR3 has 14 residues.

This chain joins TRBV10-3 and TRBJ2-2, with TRBD2 matching over 10 bases. This CDR3 comprises 14 residues. The germline V gene encodes CDR1 ENHRY and CDR2 SYGVKD. With 10 bases clipped from V and 3 bases from J, the junction kept 5 bases outside the gene matches. CDR3: CASGLAGDTGELFF. For the CDR3, the DNA is TGTGCCAGTGGCCTAGCGGGGGACACCGGGGAGCTGTTTTTT.

This chain connects TRBV6-2 or TRBV6-3 to TRBJ2-7; 7 positions match TRBD1. V shed 9 bases, J shed 1 base, and the junction held 12 bases outside the gene matches. Germline V gene sequence: CDR1 MNHEY, CDR2 SVGEGT. There are 15 residues in the CDR3. The CDR3 loop is CASSKQGPESYEQYF. The CDR3 DNA sequence: TGTGCCAGTAGTAAACAGGGGCCGGAATCCTACGAGCAGTACTTC.